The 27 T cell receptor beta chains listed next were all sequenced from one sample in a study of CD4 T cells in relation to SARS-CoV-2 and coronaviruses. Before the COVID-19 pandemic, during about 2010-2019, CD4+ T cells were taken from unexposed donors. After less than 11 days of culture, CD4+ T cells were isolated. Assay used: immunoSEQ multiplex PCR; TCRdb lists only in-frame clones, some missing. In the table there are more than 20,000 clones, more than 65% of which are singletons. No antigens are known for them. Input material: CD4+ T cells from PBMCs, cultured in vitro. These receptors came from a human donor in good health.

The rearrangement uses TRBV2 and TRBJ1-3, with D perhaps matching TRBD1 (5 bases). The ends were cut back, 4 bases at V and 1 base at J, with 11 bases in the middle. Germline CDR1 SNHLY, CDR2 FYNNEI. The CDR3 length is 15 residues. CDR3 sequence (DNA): TGTGCCAGCAGTGCCAGGGAGGCGTCTGGAAACACCATATATTTT. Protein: CASSAREASGNTIYF.

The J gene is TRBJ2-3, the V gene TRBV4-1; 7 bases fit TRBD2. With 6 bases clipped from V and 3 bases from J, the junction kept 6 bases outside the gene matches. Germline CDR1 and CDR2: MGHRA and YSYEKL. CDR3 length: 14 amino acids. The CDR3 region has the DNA TGCGCCAGCAGATTAGATAGCGGGACAGATACGCAGTATTTT. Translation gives CASRLDSGTDTQYF.

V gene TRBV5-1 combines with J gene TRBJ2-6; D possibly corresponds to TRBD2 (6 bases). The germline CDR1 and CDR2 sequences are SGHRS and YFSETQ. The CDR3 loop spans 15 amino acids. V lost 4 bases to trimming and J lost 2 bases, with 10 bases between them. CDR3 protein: CASSPPGAGANVLTF. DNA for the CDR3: TGCGCCAGCAGCCCGCCGGGGGCTGGGGCCAACGTCCTGACTTTC. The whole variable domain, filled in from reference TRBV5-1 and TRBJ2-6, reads KAGVTQTPRYLIKTRGQQVTLSCSPISGHRSVSWYQQTPGQGLQFLFEYFSETQRNKGNFPGRFSGRQFSNSRSEMNVSTLELGDSALYLCASSPPGAGANVLTFGAGSRLTVL.

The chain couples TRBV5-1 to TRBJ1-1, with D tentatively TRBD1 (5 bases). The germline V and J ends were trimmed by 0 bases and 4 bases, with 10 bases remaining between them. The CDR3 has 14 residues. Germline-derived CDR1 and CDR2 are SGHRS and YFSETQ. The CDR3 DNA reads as TGCGCCAGCAGCTTGGTTGTAGGGACCACTGAAGCTTTCTTT. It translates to CASSLVVGTTEAFF.

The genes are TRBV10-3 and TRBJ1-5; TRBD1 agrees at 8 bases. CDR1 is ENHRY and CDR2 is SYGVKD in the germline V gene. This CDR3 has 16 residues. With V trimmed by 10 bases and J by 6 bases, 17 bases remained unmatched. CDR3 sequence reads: CATRARGLLSPQPQHF. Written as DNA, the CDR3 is TGTGCCACCCGAGCCAGGGGGCTTCTTTCTCCTCAGCCCCAGCATTTT.

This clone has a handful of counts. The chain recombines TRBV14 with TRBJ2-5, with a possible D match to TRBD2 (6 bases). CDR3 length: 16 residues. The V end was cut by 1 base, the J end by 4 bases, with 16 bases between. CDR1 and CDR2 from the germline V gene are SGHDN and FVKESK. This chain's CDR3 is CASSQGFEGRRETQYF. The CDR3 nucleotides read TGTGCCAGCAGCCAAGGTTTTGAGGGGAGGAGAGAGACCCAGTACTTC. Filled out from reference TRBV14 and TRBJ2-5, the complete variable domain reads EAGVTQFPSHSVIEKGQTVTLRCDPISGHDNLYWYRRVMGKEIKFLLHFVKESKQDESGMPNNRFLAERTGGTYSTLKVQPAELEDSGVYFCASSQGFEGRRETQYFGPGTRLLVL.

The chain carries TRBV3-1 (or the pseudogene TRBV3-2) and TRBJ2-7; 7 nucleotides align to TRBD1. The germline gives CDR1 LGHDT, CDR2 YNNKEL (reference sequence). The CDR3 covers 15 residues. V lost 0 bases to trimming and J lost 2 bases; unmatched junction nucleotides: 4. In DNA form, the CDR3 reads TGTGCCAGCAGCCAAGAGACAGGGATGACCTACGAGCAGTACTTC. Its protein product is CASSQETGMTYEQYF.

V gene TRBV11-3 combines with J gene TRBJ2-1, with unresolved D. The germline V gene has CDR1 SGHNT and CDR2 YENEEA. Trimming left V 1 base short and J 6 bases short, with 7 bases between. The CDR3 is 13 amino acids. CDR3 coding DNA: TGTGCCAGCAGCTTAGCAGAGGCCAATGAGCAGTTCTTC. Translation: CASSLAEANEQFF.

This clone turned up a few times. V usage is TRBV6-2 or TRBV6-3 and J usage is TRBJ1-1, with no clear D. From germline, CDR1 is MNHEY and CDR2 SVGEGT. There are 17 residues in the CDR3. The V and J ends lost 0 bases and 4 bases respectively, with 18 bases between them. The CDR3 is CASSYSIASTVRTEAFF. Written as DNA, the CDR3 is TGTGCCAGCAGTTACTCGATAGCATCTACAGTTCGCACTGAAGCTTTCTTT.

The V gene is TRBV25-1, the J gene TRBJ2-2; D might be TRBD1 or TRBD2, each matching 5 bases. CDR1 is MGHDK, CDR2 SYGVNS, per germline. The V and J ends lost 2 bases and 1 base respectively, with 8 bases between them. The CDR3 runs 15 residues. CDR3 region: CASSEPGRNTGELFF. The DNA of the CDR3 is TGTGCCAGCAGTGAACCGGGACGGAACACCGGGGAGCTGTTTTTT.

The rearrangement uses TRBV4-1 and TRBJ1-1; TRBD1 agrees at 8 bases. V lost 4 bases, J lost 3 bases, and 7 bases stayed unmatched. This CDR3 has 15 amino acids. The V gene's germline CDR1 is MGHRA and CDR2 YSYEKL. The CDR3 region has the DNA TGCGCCAGCAGCCGCCTCGACAGGGGTGACACTGAAGCTTTCTTT. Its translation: CASSRLDRGDTEAFF.

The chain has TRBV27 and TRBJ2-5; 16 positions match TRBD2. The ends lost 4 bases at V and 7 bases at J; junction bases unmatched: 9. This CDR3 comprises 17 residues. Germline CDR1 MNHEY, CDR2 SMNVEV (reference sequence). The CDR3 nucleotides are TGTGCCAGCAGTTCTGTGGGACTAGCGGGAGGGCCGGGGACCCAGTACTTC. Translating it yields CASSSVGLAGGPGTQYF.

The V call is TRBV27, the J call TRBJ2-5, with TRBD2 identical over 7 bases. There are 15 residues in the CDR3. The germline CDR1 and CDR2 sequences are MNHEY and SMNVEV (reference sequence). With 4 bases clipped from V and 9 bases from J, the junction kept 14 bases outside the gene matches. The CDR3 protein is CASSSLAAYRVSQYF. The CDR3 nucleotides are TGTGCCAGCAGTTCGCTAGCGGCTTATAGAGTGTCCCAGTACTTC.

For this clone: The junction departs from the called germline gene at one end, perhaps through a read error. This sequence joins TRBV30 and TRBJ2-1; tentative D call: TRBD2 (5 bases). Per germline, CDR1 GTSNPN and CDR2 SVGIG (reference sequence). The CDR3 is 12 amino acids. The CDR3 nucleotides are TGTGCCTGGAGCCACCCGGGATCTCGGCAGGTCTTC. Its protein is CAWSHPGSRQVF.

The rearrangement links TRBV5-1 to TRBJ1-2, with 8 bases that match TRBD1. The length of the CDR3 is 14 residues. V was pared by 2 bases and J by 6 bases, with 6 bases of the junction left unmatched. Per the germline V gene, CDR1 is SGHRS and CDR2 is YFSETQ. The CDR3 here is CASSFLQGANGYTF. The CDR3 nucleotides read TGCGCCAGCAGCTTCCTTCAGGGGGCCAATGGCTACACCTTC.

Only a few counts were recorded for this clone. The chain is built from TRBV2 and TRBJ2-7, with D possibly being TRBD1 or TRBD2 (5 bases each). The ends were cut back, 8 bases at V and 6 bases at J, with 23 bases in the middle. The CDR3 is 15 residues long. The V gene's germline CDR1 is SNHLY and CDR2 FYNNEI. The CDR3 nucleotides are TGTGCCAGCTCCCGCGACAGATCTCTCGCGGGCGAGCAGTACTTC. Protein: CASSRDRSLAGEQYF.

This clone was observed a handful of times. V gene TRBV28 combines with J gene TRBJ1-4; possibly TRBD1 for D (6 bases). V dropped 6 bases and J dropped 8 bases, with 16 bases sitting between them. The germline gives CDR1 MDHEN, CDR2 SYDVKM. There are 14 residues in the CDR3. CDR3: CASSLTGLREKLFF. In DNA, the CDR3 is TGTGCCAGCAGCTTAACAGGGCTAAGGGAAAAACTGTTTTTT.

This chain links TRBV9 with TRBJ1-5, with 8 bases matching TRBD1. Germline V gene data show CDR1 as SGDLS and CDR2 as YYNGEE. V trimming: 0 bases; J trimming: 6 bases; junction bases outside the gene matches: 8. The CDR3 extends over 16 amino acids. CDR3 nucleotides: TGTGCCAGCAGCGTAGACGGACAGGGCGTAGGTCAGCCCCAGCATTTT. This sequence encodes CASSVDGQGVGQPQHF.

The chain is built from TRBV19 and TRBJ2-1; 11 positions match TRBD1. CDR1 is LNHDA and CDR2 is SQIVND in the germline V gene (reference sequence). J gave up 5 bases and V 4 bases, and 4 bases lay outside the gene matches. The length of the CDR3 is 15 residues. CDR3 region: CASSKDRGRNNEQFF. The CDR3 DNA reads TGTGCCAGTAGTAAGGACAGGGGGCGCAACAATGAGCAGTTCTTC.

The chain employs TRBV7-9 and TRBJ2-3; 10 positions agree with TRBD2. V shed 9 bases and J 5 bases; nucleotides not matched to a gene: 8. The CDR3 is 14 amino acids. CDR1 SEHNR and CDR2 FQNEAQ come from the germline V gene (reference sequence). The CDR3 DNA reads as TGTGCCAGTAGAAGCGGGAGGGCCAAAGATACGCAGTATTTT. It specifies CASRSGRAKDTQYF.

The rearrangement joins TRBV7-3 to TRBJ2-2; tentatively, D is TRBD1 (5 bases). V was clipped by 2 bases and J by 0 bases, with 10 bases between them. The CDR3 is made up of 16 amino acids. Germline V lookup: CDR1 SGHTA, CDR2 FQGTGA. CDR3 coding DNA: TGTGCCAGCAGCTTATGGGGCAGCGCGAACACCGGGGAGCTGTTTTTT. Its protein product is CASSLWGSANTGELFF.

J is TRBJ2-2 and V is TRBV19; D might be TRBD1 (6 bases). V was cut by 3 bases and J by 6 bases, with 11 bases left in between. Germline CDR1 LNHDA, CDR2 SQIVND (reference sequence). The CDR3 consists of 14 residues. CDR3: CASSIAEGAGELFF. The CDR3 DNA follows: TGTGCCAGTAGTATCGCCGAGGGGGCCGGGGAGCTGTTTTTT.

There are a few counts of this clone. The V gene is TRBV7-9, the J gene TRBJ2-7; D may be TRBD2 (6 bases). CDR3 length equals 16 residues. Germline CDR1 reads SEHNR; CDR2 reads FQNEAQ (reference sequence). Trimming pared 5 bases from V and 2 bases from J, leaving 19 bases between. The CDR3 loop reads CASSIGDSLKAYEQYF. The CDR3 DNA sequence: TGTGCCAGCAGCATCGGGGACTCCCTGAAAGCCTACGAGCAGTACTTC.

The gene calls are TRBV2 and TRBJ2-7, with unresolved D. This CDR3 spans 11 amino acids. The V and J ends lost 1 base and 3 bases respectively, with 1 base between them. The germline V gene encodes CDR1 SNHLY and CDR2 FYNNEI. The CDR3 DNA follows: TGTGCCAGCAGTGAAGTCTACGAGCAGTACTTC. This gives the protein CASSEVYEQYF.

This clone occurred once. Here the CDR3 DNA reads TGTGCCAGCACTCATACAGTCTACAATGAGCAGTTCTTC. Protein: CASTHTVYNEQFF. This chain connects TRBV25-1 to TRBJ2-1; D gene unclear. There are 13 residues in the CDR3. Germline CDR1 MGHDK, CDR2 SYGVNS. V lost 7 bases and J 3 bases, leaving 10 bases between the germline ends.

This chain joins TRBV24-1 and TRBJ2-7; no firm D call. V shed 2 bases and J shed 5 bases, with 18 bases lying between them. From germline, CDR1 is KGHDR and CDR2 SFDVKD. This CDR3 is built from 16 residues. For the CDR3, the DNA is TGTGCCACCAGTGATTCTGGGCGGTCCGACGGGCACGAGCAGTACTTC. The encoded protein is CATSDSGRSDGHEQYF.

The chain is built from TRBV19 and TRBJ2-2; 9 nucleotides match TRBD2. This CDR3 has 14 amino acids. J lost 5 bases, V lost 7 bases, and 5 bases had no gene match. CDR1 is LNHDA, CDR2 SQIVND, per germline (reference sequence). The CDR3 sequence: CASKPGLATGELFF. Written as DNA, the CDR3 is TGTGCCAGTAAACCGGGACTAGCAACCGGGGAGCTGTTTTTT. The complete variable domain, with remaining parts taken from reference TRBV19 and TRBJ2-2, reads DGGITQSPKYLFRKEGQNVTLSCEQNLNHDAMYWYRQDPGQGLRLIYYSQIVNDFQKGDIAEGYSVSREKKESFPLTVTSAQKNPTAFYLCASKPGLATGELFFGEGSRLTVL.